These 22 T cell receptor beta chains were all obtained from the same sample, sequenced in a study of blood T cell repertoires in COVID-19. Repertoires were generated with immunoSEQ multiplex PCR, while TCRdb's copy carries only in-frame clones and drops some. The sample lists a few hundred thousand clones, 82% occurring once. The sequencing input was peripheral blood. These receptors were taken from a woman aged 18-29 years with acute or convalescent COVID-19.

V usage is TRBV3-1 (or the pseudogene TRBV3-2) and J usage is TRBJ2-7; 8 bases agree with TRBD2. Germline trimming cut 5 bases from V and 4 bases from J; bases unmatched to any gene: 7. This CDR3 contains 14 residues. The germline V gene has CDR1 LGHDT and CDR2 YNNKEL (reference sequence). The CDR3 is CASSLRERGYEQYF. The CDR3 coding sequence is TGTGCCAGCAGCTTGCGCGAGCGGGGGTACGAGCAGTACTTC.

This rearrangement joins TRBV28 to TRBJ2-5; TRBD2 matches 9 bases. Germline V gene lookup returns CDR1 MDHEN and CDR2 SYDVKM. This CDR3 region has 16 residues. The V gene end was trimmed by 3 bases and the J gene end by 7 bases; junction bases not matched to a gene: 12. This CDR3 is CASSFVVLAGVGTQYF. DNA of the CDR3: TGTGCCAGCAGTTTTGTAGTATTAGCGGGAGTCGGGACCCAGTACTTC.

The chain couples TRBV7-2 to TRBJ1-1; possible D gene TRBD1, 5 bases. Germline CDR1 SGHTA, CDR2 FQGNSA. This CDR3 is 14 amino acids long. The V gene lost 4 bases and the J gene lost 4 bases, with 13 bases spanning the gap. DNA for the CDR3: TGTGCCAGCAGCTCGGGGGGGGTGTCCACTGAAGCTTTCTTT. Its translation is CASSSGGVSTEAFF.

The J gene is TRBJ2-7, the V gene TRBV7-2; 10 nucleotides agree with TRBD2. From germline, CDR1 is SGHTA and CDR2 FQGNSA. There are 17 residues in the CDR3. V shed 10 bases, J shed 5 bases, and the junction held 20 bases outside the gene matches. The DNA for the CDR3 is TGTGCCACCTCCCGGTCTAGCGGGAGTGGGGTTGTCGACGAGCAGTACTTC. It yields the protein CATSRSSGSGVVDEQYF.

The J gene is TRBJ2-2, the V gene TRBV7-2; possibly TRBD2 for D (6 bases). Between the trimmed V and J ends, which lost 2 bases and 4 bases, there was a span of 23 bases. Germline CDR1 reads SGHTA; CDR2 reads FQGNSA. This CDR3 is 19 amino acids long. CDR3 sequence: CASSLPPFLGGGFTGELFF. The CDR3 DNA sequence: TGTGCCAGCAGCTTACCCCCCTTTTTGGGGGGTGGGTTCACCGGGGAGCTGTTTTTT.

CDR3 region: CASSPPTGTGWQPQHF. CDR3 nucleotide sequence: TGCGCCAGCAGCCCCCCCACGGGGACAGGGTGGCAGCCCCAGCATTTT. This chain links TRBV4-3 with TRBJ1-5; 9 nucleotides line up with TRBD1. The CDR3 is 16 residues long. V was pared by 4 bases and J by 7 bases, with 11 bases of the junction left unmatched. The V gene's germline CDR1 is LGHNA and CDR2 YSLEER.

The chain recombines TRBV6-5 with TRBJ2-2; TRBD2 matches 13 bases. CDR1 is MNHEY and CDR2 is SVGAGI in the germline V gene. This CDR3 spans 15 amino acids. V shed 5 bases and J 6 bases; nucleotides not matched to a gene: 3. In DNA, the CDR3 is TGTGCCAGCAGTATGACTAGCGGGAGGCCCGGGGAGCTGTTTTTT. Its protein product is CASSMTSGRPGELFF.

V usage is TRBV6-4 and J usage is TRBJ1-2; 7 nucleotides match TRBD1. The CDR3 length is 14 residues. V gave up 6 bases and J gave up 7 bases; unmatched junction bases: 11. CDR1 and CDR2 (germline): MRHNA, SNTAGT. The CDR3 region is CASSKGQGGSGYTF. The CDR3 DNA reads TGTGCCAGCAGCAAAGGCCAGGGGGGTTCTGGCTACACCTTC.

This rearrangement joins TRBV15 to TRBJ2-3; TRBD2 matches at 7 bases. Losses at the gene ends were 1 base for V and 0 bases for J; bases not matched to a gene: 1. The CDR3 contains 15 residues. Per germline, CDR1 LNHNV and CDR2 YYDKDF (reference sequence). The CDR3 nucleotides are TGTGCCACCAGCAGAGGGGAGGGAAGCACAGATACGCAGTATTTT. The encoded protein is CATSRGEGSTDTQYF.

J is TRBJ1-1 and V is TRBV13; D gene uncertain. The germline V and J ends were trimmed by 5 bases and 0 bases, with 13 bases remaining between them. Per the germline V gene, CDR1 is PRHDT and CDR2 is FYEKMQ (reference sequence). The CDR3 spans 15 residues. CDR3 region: CASSLSPPMNTEAFF. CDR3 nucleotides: TGTGCCAGCAGCCTAAGTCCACCCATGAACACTGAAGCTTTCTTT.

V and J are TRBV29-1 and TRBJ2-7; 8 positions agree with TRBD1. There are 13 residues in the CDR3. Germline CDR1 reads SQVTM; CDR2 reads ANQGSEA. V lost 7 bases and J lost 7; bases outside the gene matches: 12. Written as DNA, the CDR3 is TGCAGCGCCGGGGGACAGGCAGGAGGTGAGCAGTACTTC. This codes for CSAGGQAGGEQYF.

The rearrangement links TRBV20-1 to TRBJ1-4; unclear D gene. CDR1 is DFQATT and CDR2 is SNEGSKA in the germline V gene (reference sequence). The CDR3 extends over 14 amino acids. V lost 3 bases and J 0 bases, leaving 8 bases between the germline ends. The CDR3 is CSASWGATNEKLFF. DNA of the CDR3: TGCAGTGCTAGTTGGGGAGCAACTAATGAAAAACTGTTTTTT.

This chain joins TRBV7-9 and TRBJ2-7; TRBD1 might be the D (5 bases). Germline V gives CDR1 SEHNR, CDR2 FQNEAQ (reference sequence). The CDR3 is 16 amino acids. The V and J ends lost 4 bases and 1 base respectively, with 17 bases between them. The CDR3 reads CASSSPLGPKSYEQYF. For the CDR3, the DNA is TGTGCCAGCAGCTCCCCATTGGGGCCCAAATCCTACGAGCAGTACTTC.

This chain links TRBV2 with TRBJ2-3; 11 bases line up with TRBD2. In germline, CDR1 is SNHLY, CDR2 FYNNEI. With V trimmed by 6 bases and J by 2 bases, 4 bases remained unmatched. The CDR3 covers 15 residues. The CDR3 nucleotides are TGTGCCAGCAGCCCGGGACTAGCGGACACAGATACGCAGTATTTT. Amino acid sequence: CASSPGLADTDTQYF.

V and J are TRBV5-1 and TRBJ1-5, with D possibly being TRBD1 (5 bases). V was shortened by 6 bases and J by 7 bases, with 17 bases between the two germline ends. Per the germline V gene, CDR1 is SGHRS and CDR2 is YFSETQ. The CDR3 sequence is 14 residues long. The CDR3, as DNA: TGCGCCAGCACCCAACGGGGGGGTAACCAGCCCCAGCATTTT. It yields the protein CASTQRGGNQPQHF.

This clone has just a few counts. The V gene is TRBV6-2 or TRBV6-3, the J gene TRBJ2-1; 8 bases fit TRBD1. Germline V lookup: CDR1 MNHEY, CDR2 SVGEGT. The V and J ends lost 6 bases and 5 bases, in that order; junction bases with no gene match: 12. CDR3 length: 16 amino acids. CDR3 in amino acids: CASSSLMGQDNNEQFF. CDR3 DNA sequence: TGTGCCAGCAGCTCCCTAATGGGACAGGATAACAATGAGCAGTTCTTC.

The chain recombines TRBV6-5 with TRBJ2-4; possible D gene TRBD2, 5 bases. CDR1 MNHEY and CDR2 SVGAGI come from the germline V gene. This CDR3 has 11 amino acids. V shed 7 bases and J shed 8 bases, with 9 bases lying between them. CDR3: CASTGLDIQYF. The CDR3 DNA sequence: TGTGCCAGCACCGGACTGGACATTCAGTACTTC.

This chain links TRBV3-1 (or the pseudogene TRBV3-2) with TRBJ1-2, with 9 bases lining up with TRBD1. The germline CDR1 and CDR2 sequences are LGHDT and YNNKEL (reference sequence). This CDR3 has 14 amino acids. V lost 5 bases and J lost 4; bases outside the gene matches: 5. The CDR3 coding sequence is TGTGCCAGCAGCACTTCGACAGGGGGCTATGGCTACACCTTC. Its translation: CASSTSTGGYGYTF.

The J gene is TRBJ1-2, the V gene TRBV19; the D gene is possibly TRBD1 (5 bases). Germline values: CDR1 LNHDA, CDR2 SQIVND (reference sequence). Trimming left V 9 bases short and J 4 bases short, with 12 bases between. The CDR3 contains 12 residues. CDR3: CASTGGGYGYTF. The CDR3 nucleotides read TGTGCCAGCACGGGGGGAGGCTATGGCTACACCTTC. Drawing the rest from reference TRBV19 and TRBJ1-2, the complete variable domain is DGGITQSPKYLFRKEGQNVTLSCEQNLNHDAMYWYRQDPGQGLRLIYYSQIVNDFQKGDIAEGYSVSREKKESFPLTVTSAQKNPTAFYLCASTGGGYGYTFGSGTRLTVV.

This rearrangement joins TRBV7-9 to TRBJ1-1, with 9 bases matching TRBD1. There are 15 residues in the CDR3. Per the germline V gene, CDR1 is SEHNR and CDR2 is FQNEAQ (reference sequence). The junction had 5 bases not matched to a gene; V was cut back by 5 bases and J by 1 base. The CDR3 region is CASSQEQGANTEAFF. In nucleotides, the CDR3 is TGTGCCAGCAGCCAGGAACAGGGGGCGAACACTGAAGCTTTCTTT.

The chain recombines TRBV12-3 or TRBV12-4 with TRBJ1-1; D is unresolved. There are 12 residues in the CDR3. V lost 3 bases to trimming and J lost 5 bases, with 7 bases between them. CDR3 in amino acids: CASSFVRTEAFF. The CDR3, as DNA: TGTGCCAGCAGTTTCGTTCGTACTGAAGCTTTCTTT.

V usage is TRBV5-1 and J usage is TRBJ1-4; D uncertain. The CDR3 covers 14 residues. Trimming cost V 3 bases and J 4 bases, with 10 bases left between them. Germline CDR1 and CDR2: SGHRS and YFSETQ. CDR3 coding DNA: TGCGCCAGCAGCTGGACTCCGTTTAATGAAAAACTGTTTTTT. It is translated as CASSWTPFNEKLFF.